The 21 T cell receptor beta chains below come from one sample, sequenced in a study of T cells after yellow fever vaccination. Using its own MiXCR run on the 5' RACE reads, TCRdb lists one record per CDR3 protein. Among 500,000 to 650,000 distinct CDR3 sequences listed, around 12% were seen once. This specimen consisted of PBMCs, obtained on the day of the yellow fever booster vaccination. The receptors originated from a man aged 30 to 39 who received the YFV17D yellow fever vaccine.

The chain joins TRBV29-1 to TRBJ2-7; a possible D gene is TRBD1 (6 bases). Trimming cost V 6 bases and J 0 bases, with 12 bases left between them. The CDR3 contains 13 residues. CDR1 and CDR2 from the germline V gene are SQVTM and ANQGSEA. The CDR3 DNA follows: TGCAGCGTGTGGACAGAGCCCTCCTACGAGCAGTACTTC. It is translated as CSVWTEPSYEQYF.

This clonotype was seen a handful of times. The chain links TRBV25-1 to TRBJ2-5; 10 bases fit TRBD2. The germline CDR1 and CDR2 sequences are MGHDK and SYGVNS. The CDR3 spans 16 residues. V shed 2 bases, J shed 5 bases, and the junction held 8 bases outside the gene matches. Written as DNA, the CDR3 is TGTGCCAGCAGTGAAGGTGCTAGCGGGAGATTTGAGACCCAGTACTTC. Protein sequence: CASSEGASGRFETQYF.

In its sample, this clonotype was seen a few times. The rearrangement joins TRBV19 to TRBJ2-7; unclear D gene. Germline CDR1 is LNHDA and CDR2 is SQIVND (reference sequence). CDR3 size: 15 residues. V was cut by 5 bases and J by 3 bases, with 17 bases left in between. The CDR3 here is CASSYQGQSYYEQYF. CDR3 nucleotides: TGTGCCAGTAGTTATCAAGGGCAGTCATACTACGAGCAGTACTTC.

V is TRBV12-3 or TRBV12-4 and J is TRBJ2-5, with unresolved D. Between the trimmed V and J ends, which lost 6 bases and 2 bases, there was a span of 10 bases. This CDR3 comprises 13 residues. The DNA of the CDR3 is TGTGCCAGCAGCCATGGGGAACAAGAGACCCAGTACTTC. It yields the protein CASSHGEQETQYF.

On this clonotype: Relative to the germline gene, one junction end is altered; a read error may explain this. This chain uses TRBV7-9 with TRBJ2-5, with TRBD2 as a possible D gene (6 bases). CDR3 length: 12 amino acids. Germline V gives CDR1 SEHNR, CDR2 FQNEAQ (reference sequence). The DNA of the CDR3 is TGTGCCAGCAGCTTCGGCGGGTCTTGGAGGGGCTTC. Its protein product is CASSFGGSWRGF.

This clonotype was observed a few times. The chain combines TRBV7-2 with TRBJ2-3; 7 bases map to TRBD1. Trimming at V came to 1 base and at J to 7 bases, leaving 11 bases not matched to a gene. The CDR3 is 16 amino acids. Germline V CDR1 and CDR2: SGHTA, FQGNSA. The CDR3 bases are TGTGCCAGCAGCTTAGGGGCCGGGACAGTATCAAATACGCAGTATTTT. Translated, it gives CASSLGAGTVSNTQYF. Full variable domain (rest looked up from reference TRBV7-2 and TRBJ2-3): GAGVSQSPSNKVTEKGKDVELRCDPISGHTALYWYRQSLGQGLEFLIYFQGNSAPDKSGLPSDRFSAERTGGSVSTLTIQRTQQEDSAVYLCASSLGAGTVSNTQYFGPGTRLTVL.

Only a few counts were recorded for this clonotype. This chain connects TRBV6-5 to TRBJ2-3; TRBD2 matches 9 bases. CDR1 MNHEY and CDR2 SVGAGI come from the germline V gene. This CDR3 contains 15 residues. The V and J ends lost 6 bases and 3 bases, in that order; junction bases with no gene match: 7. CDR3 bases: TGTGCCAGCAGCCTTAGCGGGAGTCGGACAGATACGCAGTATTTT. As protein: CASSLSGSRTDTQYF.

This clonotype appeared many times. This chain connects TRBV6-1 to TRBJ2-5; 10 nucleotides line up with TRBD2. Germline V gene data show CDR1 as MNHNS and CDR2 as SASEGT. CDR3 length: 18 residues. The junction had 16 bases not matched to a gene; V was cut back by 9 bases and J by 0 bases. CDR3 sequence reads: CASSLTIPSGSNQETQYF. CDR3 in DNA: TGTGCCAGTTCACTCACCATCCCTAGCGGGAGCAACCAAGAGACCCAGTACTTC.

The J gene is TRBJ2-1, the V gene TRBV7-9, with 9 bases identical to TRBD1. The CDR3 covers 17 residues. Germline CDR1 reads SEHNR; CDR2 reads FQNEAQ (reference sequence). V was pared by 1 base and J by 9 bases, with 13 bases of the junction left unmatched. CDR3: CASSLGIRDREVIEQFF. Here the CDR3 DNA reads TGTGCCAGCAGCTTAGGGATCCGGGACAGGGAAGTTATTGAGCAGTTCTTC. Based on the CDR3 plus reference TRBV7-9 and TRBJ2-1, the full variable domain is DTGVSQNPRHKITKRGQNVTFRCDPISEHNRLYWYRQTLGQGPEFLTYFQNEAQLEKSRLLSDRFSAERPKGSFSTLEIQRTEQGDSAMYLCASSLGIRDREVIEQFFGPGTRLTVL.

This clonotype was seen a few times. The CDR3 region has the DNA TGTGCCAGCAGCCAAGGCGGGGGGCGCCTGATGACCCAGTACTTC. It translates to CASSQGGGRLMTQYF. The chain employs TRBV3-1 and TRBJ2-5; 8 positions match TRBD2. Germline CDR1 reads LGHDT; CDR2 reads YNNKEL (reference sequence). This CDR3 is 15 amino acids long. Trimming took 1 base from V and 7 from J; bases not matched to a gene: 8.

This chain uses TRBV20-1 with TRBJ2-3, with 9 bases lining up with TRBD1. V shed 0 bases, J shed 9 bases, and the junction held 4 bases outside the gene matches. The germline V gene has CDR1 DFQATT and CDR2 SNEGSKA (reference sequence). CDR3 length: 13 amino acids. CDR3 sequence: CSAREYRGLTQYF. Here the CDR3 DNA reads TGCAGTGCTAGAGAGTACAGGGGGCTAACGCAGTATTTT.

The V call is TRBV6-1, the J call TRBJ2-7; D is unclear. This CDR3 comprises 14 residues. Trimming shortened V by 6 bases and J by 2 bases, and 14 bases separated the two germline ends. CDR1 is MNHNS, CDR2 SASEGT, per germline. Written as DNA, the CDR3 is TGTGCCAGCAGCTTTTCCACTCGGGCCTACGAGCAGTACTTC. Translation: CASSFSTRAYEQYF.

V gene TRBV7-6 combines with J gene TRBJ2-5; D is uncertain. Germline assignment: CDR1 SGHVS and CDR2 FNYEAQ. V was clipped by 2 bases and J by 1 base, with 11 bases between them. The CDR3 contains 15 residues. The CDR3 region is CASSLSGGRQETQYF. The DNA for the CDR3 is TGTGCCAGCAGCTTATCGGGCGGACGCCAAGAGACCCAGTACTTC.

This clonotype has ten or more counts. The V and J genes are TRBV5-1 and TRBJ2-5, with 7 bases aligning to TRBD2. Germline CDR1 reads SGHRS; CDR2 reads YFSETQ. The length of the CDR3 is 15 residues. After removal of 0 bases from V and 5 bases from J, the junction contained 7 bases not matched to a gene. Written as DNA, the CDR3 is TGCGCCAGCAGCTTGGGCGGAACCGGGGGGGAGACCCAGTACTTC. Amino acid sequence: CASSLGGTGGETQYF.

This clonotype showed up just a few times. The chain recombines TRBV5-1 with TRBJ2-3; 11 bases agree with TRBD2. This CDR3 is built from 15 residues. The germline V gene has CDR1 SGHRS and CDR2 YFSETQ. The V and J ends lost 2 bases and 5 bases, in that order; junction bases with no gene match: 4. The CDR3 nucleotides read TGCGCCAGCAGCTTACTAGCGGGAGAAGAAGATACGCAGTATTTT. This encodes CASSLLAGEEDTQYF.

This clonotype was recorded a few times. The CDR3: CAISVDKNTEAFF. Here the CDR3 DNA reads TGTGCCATCAGCGTGGACAAGAACACTGAAGCTTTCTTT. This chain connects TRBV10-3 to TRBJ1-1; D is perhaps TRBD1 (5 bases). Trimming took 6 bases from V and 1 from J, leaving 9 bases between them. Germline CDR1 ENHRY, CDR2 SYGVKD. The CDR3 runs 13 residues.

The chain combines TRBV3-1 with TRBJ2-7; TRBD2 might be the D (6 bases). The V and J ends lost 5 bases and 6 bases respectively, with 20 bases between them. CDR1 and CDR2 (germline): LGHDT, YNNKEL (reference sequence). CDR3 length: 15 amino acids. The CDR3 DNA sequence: TGTGCCAGCAGCATTTATTCAGGGCCCGGGGGCGAGCAGTACTTC. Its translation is CASSIYSGPGGEQYF.

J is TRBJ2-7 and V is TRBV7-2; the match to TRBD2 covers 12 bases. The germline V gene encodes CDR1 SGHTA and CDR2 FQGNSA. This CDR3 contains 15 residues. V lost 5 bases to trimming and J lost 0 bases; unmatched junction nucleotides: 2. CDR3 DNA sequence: TGTGCCAGCAGCCGGACTAGCGGGGACTCCTACGAGCAGTACTTC. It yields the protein CASSRTSGDSYEQYF.

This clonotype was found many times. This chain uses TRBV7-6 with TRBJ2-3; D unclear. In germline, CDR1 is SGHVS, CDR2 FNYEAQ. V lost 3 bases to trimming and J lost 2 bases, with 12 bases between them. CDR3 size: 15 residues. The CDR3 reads CASSFQPASTDTQYF. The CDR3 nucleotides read TGTGCCAGCAGCTTTCAACCAGCCTCCACAGATACGCAGTATTTT.

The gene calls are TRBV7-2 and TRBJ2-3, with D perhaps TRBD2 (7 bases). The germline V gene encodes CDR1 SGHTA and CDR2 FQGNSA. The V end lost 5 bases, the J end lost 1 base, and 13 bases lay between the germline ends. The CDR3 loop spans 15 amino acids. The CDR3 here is CASSAGAPGTDTQYF. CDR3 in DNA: TGTGCCAGCAGCGCGGGGGCGCCGGGCACAGATACGCAGTATTTT.

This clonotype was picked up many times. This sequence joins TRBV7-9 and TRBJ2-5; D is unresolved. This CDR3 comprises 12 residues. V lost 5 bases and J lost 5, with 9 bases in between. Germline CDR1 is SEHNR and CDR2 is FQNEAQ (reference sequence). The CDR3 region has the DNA TGTGCCAGCAGCGCAAGTACTGAGACCCAGTACTTC. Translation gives CASSASTETQYF.